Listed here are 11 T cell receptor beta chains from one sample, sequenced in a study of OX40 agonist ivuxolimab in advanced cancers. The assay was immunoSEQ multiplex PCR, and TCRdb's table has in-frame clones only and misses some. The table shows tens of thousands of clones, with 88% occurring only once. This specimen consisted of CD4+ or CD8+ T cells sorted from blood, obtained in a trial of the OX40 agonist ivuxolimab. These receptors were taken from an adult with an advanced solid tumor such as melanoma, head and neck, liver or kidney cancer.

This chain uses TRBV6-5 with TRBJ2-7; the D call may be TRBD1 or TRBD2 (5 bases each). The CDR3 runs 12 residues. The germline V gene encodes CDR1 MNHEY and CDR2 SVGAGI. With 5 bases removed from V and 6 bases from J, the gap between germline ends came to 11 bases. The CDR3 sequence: CASSPWGSEQYF. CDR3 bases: TGTGCCAGCAGTCCATGGGGGTCCGAGCAGTACTTC.

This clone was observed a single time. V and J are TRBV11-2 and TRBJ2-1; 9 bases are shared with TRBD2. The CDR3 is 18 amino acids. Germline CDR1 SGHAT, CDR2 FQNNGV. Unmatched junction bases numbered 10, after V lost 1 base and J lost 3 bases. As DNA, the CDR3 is TGTGCCAGCAGCTTAGGATGGGGCGGGAGGGGCCACTACAATGAGCAGTTCTTC. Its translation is CASSLGWGGRGHYNEQFF.

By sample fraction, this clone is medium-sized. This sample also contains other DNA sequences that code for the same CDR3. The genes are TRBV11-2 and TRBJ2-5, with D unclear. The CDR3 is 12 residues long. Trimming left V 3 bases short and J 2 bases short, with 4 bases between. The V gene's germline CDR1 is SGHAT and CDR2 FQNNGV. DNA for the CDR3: TGTGCCAGCAGCTTGGTACAAGAGACCCAGTACTTC. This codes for CASSLVQETQYF.

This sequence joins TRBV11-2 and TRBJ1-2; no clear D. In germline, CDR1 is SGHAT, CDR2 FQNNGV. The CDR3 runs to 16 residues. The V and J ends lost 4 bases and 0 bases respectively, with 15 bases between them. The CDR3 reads CASSSSSYRANYGYTF. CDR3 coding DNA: TGTGCCAGCAGCTCGAGTTCGTATAGGGCTAACTATGGCTACACCTTC.

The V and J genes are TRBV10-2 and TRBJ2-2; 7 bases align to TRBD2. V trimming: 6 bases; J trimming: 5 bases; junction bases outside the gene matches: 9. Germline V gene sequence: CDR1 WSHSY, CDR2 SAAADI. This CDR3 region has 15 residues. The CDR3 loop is CASRFTTSVTGELFF. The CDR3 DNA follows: TGCGCCAGCAGATTCACAACTAGCGTTACCGGGGAGCTGTTTTTT.

CDR3 residues: CASSYWQGNNEQFF. The DNA of the CDR3 is TGTGCCAGCAGTTACTGGCAGGGGAACAATGAGCAGTTCTTC. The chain carries TRBV6-6 and TRBJ2-1, with a possible D match to TRBD1 (6 bases). Looked up from germline, CDR1 is MNHNY and CDR2 is SVGAGI (reference sequence). The CDR3 sequence is 14 residues long. V lost 1 base to trimming and J lost 5 bases, with 9 bases between them.

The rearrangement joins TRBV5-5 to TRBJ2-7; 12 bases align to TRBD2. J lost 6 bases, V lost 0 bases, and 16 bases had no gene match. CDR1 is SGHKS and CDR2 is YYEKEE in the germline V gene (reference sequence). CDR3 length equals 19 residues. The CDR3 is CASSLAGRLAGGRASEQYF. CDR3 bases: TGTGCCAGCAGCTTGGCGGGTCGGCTAGCGGGAGGGCGGGCCTCCGAGCAGTACTTC. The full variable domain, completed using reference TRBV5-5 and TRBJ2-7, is DAGVTQSPTHLIKTRGQQVTLRCSPISGHKSVSWYQQVLGQGPQFIFQYYEKEERGRGNFPDRFSARQFPNYSSELNVNALLLGDSALYLCASSLAGRLAGGRASEQYFGPGTRLTVT.

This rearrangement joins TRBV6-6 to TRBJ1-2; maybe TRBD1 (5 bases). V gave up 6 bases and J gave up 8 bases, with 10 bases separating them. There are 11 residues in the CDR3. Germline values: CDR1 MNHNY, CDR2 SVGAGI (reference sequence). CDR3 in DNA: TGTGCCAGCAGAGCAGGGATGGGCTACACCTTC. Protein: CASRAGMGYTF.

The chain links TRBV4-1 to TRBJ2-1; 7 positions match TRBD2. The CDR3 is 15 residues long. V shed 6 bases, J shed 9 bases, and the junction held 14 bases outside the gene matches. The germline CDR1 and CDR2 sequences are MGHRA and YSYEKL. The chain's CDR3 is CASSAYPAREGEQFF. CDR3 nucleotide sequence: TGCGCCAGCAGTGCCTACCCAGCAAGGGAGGGTGAGCAGTTCTTC.

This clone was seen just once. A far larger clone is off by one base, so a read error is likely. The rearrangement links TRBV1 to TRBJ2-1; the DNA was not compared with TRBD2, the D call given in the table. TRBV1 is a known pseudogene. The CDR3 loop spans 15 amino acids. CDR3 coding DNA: TGCACCAGCAGCCAAGAAGCGATTTCCTACAATGAGCAGTTCTTC. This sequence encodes CTSSQEAISYNEQFF.

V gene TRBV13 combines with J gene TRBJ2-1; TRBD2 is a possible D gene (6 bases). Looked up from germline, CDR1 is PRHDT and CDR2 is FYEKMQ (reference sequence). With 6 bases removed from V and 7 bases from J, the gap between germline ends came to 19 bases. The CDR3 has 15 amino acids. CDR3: CASRSQGGSRNEQFF. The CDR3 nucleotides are TGTGCCAGCAGGTCCCAAGGAGGGAGTAGGAATGAGCAGTTCTTC.